Following are 5 T cell receptor beta chains from one sample sequenced in a study of vaccination and CD4 T cells after COVID-19. Sequenced with the Oncomine TCR Beta short-read assay was DNA taken from cultured CD4+ T cells. TCRdb used MiXCR to reprocess the PCR reads, holding one entry per CDR3 protein. The sample has some 25,000 distinct CDR3 sequences, more than 40% seen once. No antigen is known for these receptors. Treatment meaning: roughly 10-day PBMC culture with coronavirus spike peptide pools or control peptides (ViraFEST assay). The source material was CD4+ T cells from blood, cultured in vitro. Every receptor here comes from a human donor who had recovered from COVID-19.

The chain uses TRBV6-1 and TRBJ2-2, with 8 nucleotides matching TRBD1. Germline V gives CDR1 MNHNS, CDR2 SASEGT. J lost 6 bases, V lost 4 bases, and 4 bases had no gene match. CDR3 length: 14 residues. The CDR3, as DNA: TGTGCCAGCAGTGCCCAGGGGGCTGCCGGGGAGCTGTTTTTT. As protein: CASSAQGAAGELFF.

This rearrangement joins TRBV19 to TRBJ1-6; 7 nucleotides align to TRBD1. Germline CDR1 LNHDA, CDR2 SQIVND (reference sequence). V was clipped by 5 bases and J by 10 bases; unmatched bases: 11. The CDR3 has 15 amino acids. The CDR3 is CASSVSGTAGSPLHF. DNA for the CDR3: TGTGCCAGTAGTGTATCCGGGACAGCGGGATCACCCCTCCACTTT.

In its sample, this clonotype was seen once. V and J are TRBV20-1 and TRBJ2-7, with TRBD1 matching 8 bases. The junction had 8 bases not matched to a gene; V was cut back by 3 bases and J by 4 bases. This CDR3 comprises 14 residues. Per the germline V gene, CDR1 is DFQATT and CDR2 is SNEGSKA (reference sequence). The CDR3 sequence: CSARLVRGLYEQYF. DNA for the CDR3: TGCAGTGCTAGGCTTGTCAGGGGGCTTTACGAGCAGTACTTC.

The V and J genes are TRBV28 and TRBJ1-2; D is ambiguous. V was shortened by 6 bases and J by 4 bases, with 15 bases between the two germline ends. The CDR3 length is 14 residues. Per the germline V gene, CDR1 is MDHEN and CDR2 is SYDVKM. The CDR3, as DNA: TGTGCCAGCAGCCAAGCGGGGATCGGCTATGGCTACACCTTC. Amino acids: CASSQAGIGYGYTF.

This clonotype turned up a few times. The chain uses TRBV20-1 and TRBJ1-5; D gene unclear. Trimming took 0 bases from V and 7 from J, leaving 10 bases between them. The CDR3 is 13 amino acids. Germline V gene lookup returns CDR1 DFQATT and CDR2 SNEGSKA (reference sequence). The CDR3 loop reads CSARDQGSQPQHF. The CDR3 DNA sequence: TGCAGTGCTAGAGATCAAGGGTCCCAGCCCCAGCATTTT.